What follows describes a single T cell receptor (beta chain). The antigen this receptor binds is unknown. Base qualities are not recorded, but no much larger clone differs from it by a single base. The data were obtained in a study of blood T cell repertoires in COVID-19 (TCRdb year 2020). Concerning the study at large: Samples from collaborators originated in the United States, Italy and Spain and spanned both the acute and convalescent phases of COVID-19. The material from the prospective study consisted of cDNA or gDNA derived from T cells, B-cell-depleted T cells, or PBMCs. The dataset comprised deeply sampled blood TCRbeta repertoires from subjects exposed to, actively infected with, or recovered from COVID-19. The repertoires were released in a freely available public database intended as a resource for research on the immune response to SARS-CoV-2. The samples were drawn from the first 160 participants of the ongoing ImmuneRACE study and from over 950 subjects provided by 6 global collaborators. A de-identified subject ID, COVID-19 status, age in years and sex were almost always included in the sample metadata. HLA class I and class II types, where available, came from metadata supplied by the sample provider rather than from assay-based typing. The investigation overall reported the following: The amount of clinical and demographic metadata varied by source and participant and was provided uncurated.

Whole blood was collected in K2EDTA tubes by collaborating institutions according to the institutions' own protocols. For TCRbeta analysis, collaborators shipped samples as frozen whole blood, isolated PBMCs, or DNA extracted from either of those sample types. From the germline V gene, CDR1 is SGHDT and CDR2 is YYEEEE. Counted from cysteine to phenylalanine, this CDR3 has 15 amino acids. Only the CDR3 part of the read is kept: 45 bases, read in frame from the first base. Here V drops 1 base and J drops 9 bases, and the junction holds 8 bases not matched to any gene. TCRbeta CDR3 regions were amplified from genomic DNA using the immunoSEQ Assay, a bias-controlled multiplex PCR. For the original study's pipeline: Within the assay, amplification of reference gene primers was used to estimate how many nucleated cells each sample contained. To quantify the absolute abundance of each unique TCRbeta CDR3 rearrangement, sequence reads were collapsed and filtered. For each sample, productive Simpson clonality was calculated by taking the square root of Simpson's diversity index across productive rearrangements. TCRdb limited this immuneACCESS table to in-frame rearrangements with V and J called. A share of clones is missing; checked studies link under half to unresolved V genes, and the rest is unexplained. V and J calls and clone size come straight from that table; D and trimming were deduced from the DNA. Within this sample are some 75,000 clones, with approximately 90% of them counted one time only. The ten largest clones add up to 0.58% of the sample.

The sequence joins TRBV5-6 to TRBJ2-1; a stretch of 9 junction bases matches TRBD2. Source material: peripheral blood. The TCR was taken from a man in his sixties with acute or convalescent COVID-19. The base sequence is TGTGCCAGCAGCTTGCAAGCGGGAGGATTTGGTGAGCAGTTCTTC. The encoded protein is CASSLQAGGFGEQFF.